The 28 T cell receptor beta chains below come from one sample, sequenced in a study of T cell clusters in autoimmune cytopenias. TRB was amplified by touch-down multiplex PCR, primer pools A and B combined. TCRdb reprocessed the multiplex PCR reads and reports one entry per CDR3 protein, with no DNA. The repertoire shows approximately 12,000 distinct CDR3 sequences; the top ten hold 3% to 3.5%. Each sample's input was about 250 ng genomic DNA, some 40,000 genome equivalents. The sequenced material came from peripheral blood. Every receptor here comes from a human donor with an autoimmune cytopenia or autoimmune hepatitis (not recorded which).

The chain is built from TRBV19 and TRBJ1-1. Per the germline V gene, CDR1 is LNHDA and CDR2 is SQIVND (reference sequence). The CDR3 consists of 14 residues. The CDR3 sequence: CASSIVGKNTEAFF.

The chain couples TRBV12-3 or TRBV12-4 to TRBJ1-2; without DNA, the TCRdb call of TRBD1 cannot be checked. CDR3 length: 13 residues. CDR3 sequence reads: CASSPQVFDGYTF.

V is TRBV6-5 and J is TRBJ2-1; no DNA is available, so the TRBD1 call from TCRdb remains unchecked. The CDR3 sequence is 15 residues long. CDR1 MNHEY and CDR2 SVGAGI come from the germline V gene. The CDR3 reads CASSYSRLPGSEQFF.

This clonotype shows up as medium-sized by frequency. The V and J genes are TRBV29-1 and TRBJ1-2; TCRdb picks TRBD1, but there is no DNA to check that call. Germline V gene sequence: CDR1 SQVTM, CDR2 ANQGSEA. The CDR3 consists of 12 residues. This chain's CDR3 is CSVAGGATGYTF. The whole variable domain, remainder taken from reference TRBV29-1 and TRBJ1-2, is SAVISQKPSRDICQRGTSLTIQCQVDSQVTMMFWYRQQPGQSLTLIATANQGSEATYESGFVIDKFPISRPNLTFSTLTVSNMSPEDSSIYLCSVAGGATGYTFGSGTRLTVV.

This rearrangement joins TRBV12-3 or TRBV12-4 to TRBJ2-3. The CDR3 spans 13 residues. CDR3 sequence: CTSSPFGTDTQYF.

The rearrangement joins TRBV7-3 to TRBJ1-6; lacking DNA, the TRBD1 call made by TCRdb goes unchecked. Germline V lookup: CDR1 SGHTA, CDR2 FQGTGA. There are 14 residues in the CDR3. The CDR3 sequence: CASSLWGSNSPLHF.

This chain connects TRBV12-3 or TRBV12-4 to TRBJ2-2. The CDR3 contains 14 residues. The CDR3 protein is CATKRFANTGELFF.

The rearrangement joins TRBV5-5 to TRBJ2-2; TCRdb indicates TRBD2, and absent DNA this call remains unverified. This CDR3 comprises 16 residues. Looked up from germline, CDR1 is SGHKS and CDR2 is YYEKEE (reference sequence). The CDR3 protein is CASRDEERGYTGELFF.

The chain recombines TRBV6-5 with TRBJ1-4; the D call from TCRdb, TRBD1, cannot be confirmed without DNA. The germline V gene has CDR1 MNHEY and CDR2 SVGAGI. This CDR3 has 14 residues. The CDR3 region is CASSPLATNEKLFF.

The rearrangement joins TRBV29-1 to TRBJ2-1; the D call from TCRdb, TRBD2, cannot be confirmed without DNA. CDR1 and CDR2 from the germline V gene are SQVTM and ANQGSEA. The CDR3 totals 16 residues. The CDR3 reads CSVVELAGGPSNEQFF.

The chain joins TRBV11-1 to TRBJ2-7; TCRdb reports TRBD2, a call that lacks DNA to check it against. The CDR3 is 15 residues long. Germline CDR1 SGHAT, CDR2 FQDESV (reference sequence). CDR3 region: CASSPLAGSSYEQYF.

The chain recombines TRBV6-5 with TRBJ2-4; there is no DNA to check the TCRdb D call of TRBD2. Germline CDR1 is MNHEY and CDR2 is SVGAGI. The CDR3 is 14 residues long. This CDR3 is CASSDTSGRNIQYF.

The chain links TRBV19 to TRBJ1-2; TCRdb picks TRBD1, but there is no DNA to check that call. CDR1 and CDR2 from the germline V gene are LNHDA and SQIVND (reference sequence). The CDR3 is 14 amino acids. CDR3: CASSPQGQGYGYTF. The whole variable domain, filled in from reference TRBV19 and TRBJ1-2, reads DGGITQSPKYLFRKEGQNVTLSCEQNLNHDAMYWYRQDPGQGLRLIYYSQIVNDFQKGDIAEGYSVSREKKESFPLTVTSAQKNPTAFYLCASSPQGQGYGYTFGSGTRLTVV.

The chain recombines TRBV5-5 with TRBJ2-2; there is no DNA to check the TCRdb D call of TRBD2. CDR1 and CDR2 (germline): SGHKS, YYEKEE (reference sequence). There are 16 residues in the CDR3. The CDR3 here is CASSFMGLANTGELFF. Full variable domain (missing parts from reference TRBV5-5 and TRBJ2-2): DAGVTQSPTHLIKTRGQQVTLRCSPISGHKSVSWYQQVLGQGPQFIFQYYEKEERGRGNFPDRFSARQFPNYSSELNVNALLLGDSALYLCASSFMGLANTGELFFGEGSRLTVL.

V usage is TRBV7-6 and J usage is TRBJ2-3; TCRdb's D gene call, TRBD2, goes unchecked for lack of DNA. The CDR3 consists of 18 residues. CDR1 and CDR2 from the germline V gene are SGHVS and FNYEAQ. CDR3 sequence reads: CASSSSPTSGGLRDTQYF.

The chain joins TRBV5-5 to TRBJ2-3; as DNA is missing, the TRBD2 call by TCRdb cannot be tested. Germline V lookup: CDR1 SGHKS, CDR2 YYEKEE (reference sequence). The CDR3 consists of 15 residues. The CDR3 protein is CASSQRTSSTDTQYF. Full variable domain (rest looked up from reference TRBV5-5 and TRBJ2-3): DAGVTQSPTHLIKTRGQQVTLRCSPISGHKSVSWYQQVLGQGPQFIFQYYEKEERGRGNFPDRFSARQFPNYSSELNVNALLLGDSALYLCASSQRTSSTDTQYFGPGTRLTVL.

V is TRBV27 and J is TRBJ1-3; there is no DNA to check the TCRdb D call of TRBD1. The germline V gene has CDR1 MNHEY and CDR2 SMNVEV (reference sequence). CDR3 length equals 18 residues. CDR3 sequence: CASSLAGPGLSSGNTIYF.

The chain employs TRBV19 and TRBJ1-6; TCRdb calls TRBD1, which cannot be checked without DNA. The germline gives CDR1 LNHDA, CDR2 SQIVND (reference sequence). This CDR3 has 16 residues. CDR3 amino acids: CASSITTGTDNSPLHF.

This chain links TRBV30 with TRBJ2-7; without DNA, the TCRdb call of TRBD2 cannot be checked. Germline lookup yields CDR1 GTSNPN and CDR2 SVGIG (reference sequence). The CDR3 is 13 amino acids. CDR3 loop: CAWTQGGTYEQYF.

Judged by frequency, this clonotype is medium-sized (0.01 to 0.1%). The chain has TRBV19 and TRBJ2-3; TCRdb's D call, TRBD2, is unchecked because there is no DNA. The CDR3 has 15 amino acids. Germline assignment: CDR1 LNHDA and CDR2 SQIVND (reference sequence). This CDR3 is CASSSLAGAAGTQYF.

The gene calls are TRBV10-3 and TRBJ2-7; TCRdb reports TRBD2, a call that lacks DNA to check it against. Per the germline V gene, CDR1 is ENHRY and CDR2 is SYGVKD. The CDR3 consists of 16 residues. CDR3 in amino acids: CAISDPSGKGNYEQYF.

The chain carries TRBV6-1 and TRBJ2-5; without DNA, the TCRdb call of TRBD1 cannot be checked. The CDR3 is 12 residues long. Germline V gene sequence: CDR1 MNHNS, CDR2 SASEGT. CDR3 region: CASSRQQETQYF.

The V gene is TRBV30, the J gene TRBJ2-3; with no DNA, the TCRdb D assignment of TRBD2 cannot be verified. Germline assignment: CDR1 GTSNPN and CDR2 SVGIG (reference sequence). CDR3 size: 16 residues. CDR3 loop: CAWSVPGSSGTDTQYF.

The V call is TRBV18, the J call TRBJ2-5. The CDR3 runs 15 residues. The germline V gene has CDR1 KGHSH and CDR2 LQKENI. The chain's CDR3 is CASSPWVGIQETQYF.

The chain is built from TRBV5-4 and TRBJ2-5; the D gene TCRdb calls, TRBD2, cannot be checked with no DNA. The germline V gene has CDR1 SGHNT and CDR2 YYREEE (reference sequence). The CDR3 sequence is 15 residues long. CDR3 in amino acids: CASSLVREGRFTQYF.

V is TRBV5-5 and J is TRBJ2-1; as DNA is missing, the TRBD2 call by TCRdb cannot be tested. The CDR3 runs to 15 residues. Germline CDR1 and CDR2: SGHKS and YYEKEE (reference sequence). CDR3 amino acids: CASSLEPLKGHEQFF.

The rearrangement uses TRBV5-4 and TRBJ2-1. Germline loops: CDR1 SGHNT, CDR2 YYREEE (reference sequence). The CDR3 has 14 residues. This chain's CDR3 is CASSLQNRYNEQFF.

The chain is built from TRBV28 and TRBJ2-1; TCRdb returns TRBD2, unconfirmable since there is no DNA. The germline V gene has CDR1 MDHEN and CDR2 SYDVKM. The CDR3 has 12 amino acids. The CDR3 spells CASGGSGVEQFF.